These 17 T cell receptor beta chains share one sample of origin, sequenced in a study of blood T cell repertoires in COVID-19 (dated by TCRdb to 2020 to 2021). The receptor library was made with the immunoSEQ multiplex PCR assay. As stored in TCRdb, this immuneACCESS dataset retains in-frame rearrangements with V and J assigned. A fraction of the clones does not appear; measured against another copy, unresolved V genes explain less than half of the discrepancy, and the remainder lacks a known reason. This sample holds 60,000 to 90,000 clones; roughly 84% were observed only once. 9.5% to 13% of the sample is taken by the ten largest. The sequenced sample was peripheral blood. Receptor source: a man aged 60-69 years with COVID-19, enrolled during active disease.

The chain employs TRBV30 and TRBJ2-7, with D maybe TRBD1 (5 bases). Trimming left V 4 bases short and J 1 base short, with 17 bases between. Germline V gene data show CDR1 as GTSNPN and CDR2 as SVGIG (reference sequence). The CDR3 is 15 residues long. The CDR3 coding sequence is TGTGCCTGGACTTATTACAGGTCCGTATCCTACGAGCAGTACTTC. Its protein product is CAWTYYRSVSYEQYF.

The V gene is TRBV7-3, the J gene TRBJ2-5, with 7 bases fitting TRBD1. The CDR3 length is 13 residues. From germline, CDR1 is SGHTA and CDR2 FQGTGA. J was trimmed by 3 bases and V by 5 bases; bases with no gene match: 3. The CDR3, as DNA: TGTGCCAGCAGCCGCGGACAGGAAGAGACCCAGTACTTC. Its protein is CASSRGQEETQYF.

The chain couples TRBV5-1 to TRBJ2-1; 8 bases are shared with TRBD2. Germline V gene sequence: CDR1 SGHRS, CDR2 YFSETQ. This CDR3 has 14 residues. J lost 5 bases, V lost 7 bases, and 8 bases had no gene match. In DNA, the CDR3 is TGCGCCAGCGTAGCGGGGTTCAACGACAATGAGCAGTTCTTC. Translation: CASVAGFNDNEQFF.

This clone was seen a few times. This CDR3 is also generated by other DNA sequences in the sample. The V gene is TRBV10-1, the J gene TRBJ2-3; no firm D call. The V gene lost 0 bases and the J gene lost 6 bases, with 4 bases spanning the gap. CDR1 is WNHNN, CDR2 SYGVQD, per germline (reference sequence). This CDR3 region has 12 residues. This CDR3 is CASSESSDTQYF. For the CDR3, the DNA is TGCGCCAGCAGTGAGTCGAGTGATACGCAGTATTTT.

This sequence joins TRBV24-1 and TRBJ2-2; TRBD2 matches 7 bases. The CDR3 spans 13 residues. J was trimmed by 5 bases and V by 7 bases; bases with no gene match: 3. CDR1 and CDR2 from the germline V gene are KGHDR and SFDVKD. As DNA, the CDR3 is TGTGCCACCAGGCGGGAGCTTACCGGGGAGCTGTTTTTT. It yields the protein CATRRELTGELFF.

In this sample, this clone turned up a few times. The chain carries TRBV5-4 and TRBJ1-6; D perhaps matches TRBD1 (5 bases). The CDR3 is 16 residues long. The V and J ends lost 0 bases and 9 bases respectively, with 16 bases between them. Looked up from germline, CDR1 is SGHNT and CDR2 is YYREEE (reference sequence). The CDR3 DNA follows: TGTGCCAGCAGCTTGGGAACAGGAAGTCCTCCTTCACCCCTCCACTTT. Amino acids: CASSLGTGSPPSPLHF.

V usage is TRBV10-1 and J usage is TRBJ2-7, with D perhaps matching TRBD1 (5 bases). Looked up from germline, CDR1 is WNHNN and CDR2 is SYGVQD (reference sequence). V was pared by 3 bases and J by 3 bases, with 18 bases between. CDR3 length: 16 residues. CDR3 DNA: TGCGCCAGCAGTGAACGTGTGGGGCAGCGACTCTACGAGCAGTACTTC. Its translation is CASSERVGQRLYEQYF.

The chain has TRBV6-1 and TRBJ1-1; D ambiguous. The V end was cut by 2 bases, the J end by 4 bases, with 17 bases between. The CDR3 is made up of 16 amino acids. Germline-derived CDR1 and CDR2 are MNHNS and SASEGT. CDR3 in DNA: TGTGCCAGCAGTGAAACCTGGACGGAGGTCTTCACTGAAGCTTTCTTT. Residues: CASSETWTEVFTEAFF.

J is TRBJ2-5 and V is TRBV5-4; 8 bases map to TRBD2. V lost 1 base to trimming and J lost 5 bases; unmatched junction nucleotides: 7. CDR1 is SGHNT and CDR2 is YYREEE in the germline V gene (reference sequence). This CDR3 contains 15 residues. This CDR3 reads CASSLSWGGGETQYF. CDR3 bases: TGTGCCAGCAGCTTGAGTTGGGGCGGGGGGGAGACCCAGTACTTC.

This rearrangement joins TRBV27 to TRBJ1-1, with 9 bases identical to TRBD1. CDR3 length: 16 amino acids. The V gene end was trimmed by 3 bases and the J gene end by 0 bases; junction bases not matched to a gene: 5. Germline-derived CDR1 and CDR2 are MNHEY and SMNVEV (reference sequence). Written as DNA, the CDR3 is TGTGCCAGCAGTTTTTTGGACAGGGGAATGAACACTGAAGCTTTCTTT. This gives the protein CASSFLDRGMNTEAFF.

This chain uses TRBV25-1 with TRBJ1-1, with TRBD1 as a possible D gene (5 bases). Germline lookup yields CDR1 MGHDK and CDR2 SYGVNS. Trimming removed 1 base at V and 3 bases at J, with 9 bases between. The length of the CDR3 is 14 residues. The CDR3 sequence is CASSEFGGDTEAFF. In nucleotides, the CDR3 is TGTGCCAGCAGTGAATTCGGGGGGGACACTGAAGCTTTCTTT.

This clone was seen a single time. This rearrangement joins TRBV11-2 to TRBJ1-3; no reliable D call. Deletions cut 0 bases from V and 1 base from J, with 4 bases between. The CDR3 has 14 residues. Looked up from germline, CDR1 is SGHAT and CDR2 is FQNNGV. The CDR3 nucleotides are TGTGCCAGCAGCTTAGAACAGTCTGGAAACACCATATATTTT. This encodes CASSLEQSGNTIYF.

A single count supports this clone. The V gene is TRBV10-1, the J gene TRBJ2-1; 7 bases map to TRBD2. J was trimmed by 6 bases and V by 2 bases; bases with no gene match: 4. Per the germline V gene, CDR1 is WNHNN and CDR2 is SYGVQD (reference sequence). The CDR3 covers 14 residues. CDR3 region: CASSEGIAGNEQFF. For the CDR3, the DNA is TGCGCCAGCAGTGAGGGAATAGCGGGCAATGAGCAGTTCTTC.

Here the CDR3 reads CASNSWEKLFF. DNA for the CDR3: TGTGCCAGCAACTCTTGGGAAAAACTGTTTTTT. This rearrangement joins TRBV28 to TRBJ1-4; D is uncertain. The V end lost 7 bases, the J end lost 8 bases, and 8 bases lay between the germline ends. The CDR3 spans 11 residues. Germline CDR1 reads MDHEN; CDR2 reads SYDVKM.

J is TRBJ1-6 and V is TRBV5-1; D is uncertain. CDR1 SGHRS and CDR2 YFSETQ come from the germline V gene. Trimming pared 0 bases from V and 7 bases from J, leaving 8 bases between. CDR3 length: 14 amino acids. The CDR3 nucleotides are TGCGCCAGCAGCTTGGGGCAGATCAATTCACCCCTCCACTTT. Encoded protein: CASSLGQINSPLHF.

This chain connects TRBV14 to TRBJ2-1; D is perhaps TRBD2 (6 bases). This CDR3 spans 15 amino acids. In germline, CDR1 is SGHDN, CDR2 FVKESK. V lost 4 bases to trimming and J lost 3 bases, with 13 bases between them. CDR3 sequence: CASSLRLGIYNEQFF. The DNA of the CDR3 is TGTGCCAGCAGCCTCCGACTAGGGATCTACAATGAGCAGTTCTTC.

The chain carries TRBV5-6 and TRBJ1-4, with TRBD1 as a possible D gene (5 bases). This CDR3 spans 15 amino acids. CDR1 SGHDT and CDR2 YYEEEE come from the germline V gene. Trimming took off 2 bases at V and 4 bases at J, with 12 bases between the two ends. The CDR3 loop reads CASSLAGHLNEKLFF. The CDR3 nucleotides are TGTGCCAGCAGCTTAGCAGGGCACCTTAATGAAAAACTGTTTTTT.